The T cell receptor (beta chain) described here comes from a study of blood T cell repertoires in COVID-19 (dated by TCRdb to the early 2020s). About the investigation overall: Samples from collaborators originated in the United States, Italy and Spain and spanned both the acute and convalescent phases of COVID-19. The material from the prospective study consisted of cDNA or gDNA derived from T cells, B-cell-depleted T cells, or PBMCs. The dataset comprised deeply sampled blood TCRbeta repertoires from subjects exposed to, actively infected with, or recovered from COVID-19. The repertoires were made available in a free public database intended to serve as a resource for research on the immune response to SARS-CoV-2. The samples were drawn from the first 160 participants of the ongoing ImmuneRACE study and from 950 to 1,500 subjects provided by 6 global collaborators. Nearly every sample came with metadata listing a de-identified subject ID, COVID-19 status, age in years and sex. HLA class I and class II types, where available, came from metadata supplied by the sample provider rather than from assay-based typing.

The immunoSEQ Assay, a bias-controlled multiplex PCR, was used to amplify TCRbeta CDR3 regions from genomic DNA. As for the authors' bioinformatics: Nucleated cell counts per sample were estimated from amplification of reference gene primers within the assay. To quantify the absolute abundance of each unique TCRbeta CDR3 rearrangement, sequence reads were collapsed and filtered. Productive Simpson clonality was computed per sample as the square root of Simpson's diversity index over productive rearrangements. TCRdb stores this immuneACCESS table with in-frame sequences only. Part of the clones is absent; in the studies checked, under half of the shortfall reflects unresolved V genes, and no reason is known for the rest. The V and J calls and clone size were taken over from that table, and D and trimming were inferred from the DNA. A total of more than 95,000 clones appear in this sample, over 80% of them only once. The top ten constitute 15% of the sample.

Spanning cysteine to phenylalanine, the CDR3 consists of 15 amino acids. CDR3 DNA is the only sequence kept; it has 45 bases, read in frame from the first base. The germline V gene (reference sequence) gives CDR1 as MNHEY and CDR2 as SMNVEV. Clipping removes 6 bases from V and 4 bases from J, with 6 as the unmatched junction base count. Whole blood was collected in K2EDTA tubes by collaborating institutions according to the institutions' own protocols. For TCRbeta analysis, collaborators shipped samples in one of three forms: frozen whole blood, isolated PBMCs, or DNA extracted from either of those sample types. Summary of the overall study and its limitations: The amount of clinical and demographic metadata varied by source and participant and was provided uncurated.

This clone occurred once. Its antigen target is currently unknown. Base-call qualities are not available, and no considerably larger clone is one nucleotide away. This receptor chain uses TRBV27 and TRBJ2-5; 12 of the junction bases match TRBD2. The source is a man in his fifties with acute or convalescent COVID-19. Sequences were obtained from peripheral blood. The encoded CDR3 is CASRLTSGSAETQYF. The nucleotides are TGTGCCAGCAGGCTGACTAGCGGGAGTGCAGAGACCCAGTACTTC.